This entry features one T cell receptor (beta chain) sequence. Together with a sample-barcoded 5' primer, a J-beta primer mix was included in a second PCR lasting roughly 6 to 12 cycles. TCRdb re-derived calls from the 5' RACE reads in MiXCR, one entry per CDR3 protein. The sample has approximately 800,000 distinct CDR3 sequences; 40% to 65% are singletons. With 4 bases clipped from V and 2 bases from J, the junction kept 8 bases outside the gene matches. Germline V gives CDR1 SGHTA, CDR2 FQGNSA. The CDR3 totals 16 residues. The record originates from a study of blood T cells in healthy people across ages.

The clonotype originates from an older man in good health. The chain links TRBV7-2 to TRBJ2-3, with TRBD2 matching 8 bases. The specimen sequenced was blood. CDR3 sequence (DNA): TGTGCCAGCAGCTGGCGGGAGGAGAGGAACACAGATACGCAGTATTTT. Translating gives CASSWREERNTDTQYF.